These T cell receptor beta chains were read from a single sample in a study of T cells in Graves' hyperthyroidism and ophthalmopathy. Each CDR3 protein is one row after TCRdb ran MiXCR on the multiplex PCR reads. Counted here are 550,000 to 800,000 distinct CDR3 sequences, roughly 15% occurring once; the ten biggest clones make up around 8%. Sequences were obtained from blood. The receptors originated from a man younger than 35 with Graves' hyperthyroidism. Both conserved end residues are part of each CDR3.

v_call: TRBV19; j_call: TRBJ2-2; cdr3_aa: CASSQEGSGELFF
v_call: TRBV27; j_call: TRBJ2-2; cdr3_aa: CASSLTVSGRANTGELFF
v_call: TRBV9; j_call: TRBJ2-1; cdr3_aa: CASSTGPSGIFSDNEQFF
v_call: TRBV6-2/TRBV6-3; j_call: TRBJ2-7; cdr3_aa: CASLEEGARNEQYF
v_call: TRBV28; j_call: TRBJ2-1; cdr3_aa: CASSRLAGPQWQFF
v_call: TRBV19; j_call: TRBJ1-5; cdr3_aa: CASRGKTSSNQPQHF
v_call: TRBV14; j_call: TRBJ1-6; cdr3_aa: CASSRTGHSPLHF
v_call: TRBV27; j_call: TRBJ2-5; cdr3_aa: CASSRTADRGETQYF
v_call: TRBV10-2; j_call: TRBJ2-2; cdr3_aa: CASSLPPDGELFF
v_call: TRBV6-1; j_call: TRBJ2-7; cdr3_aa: CASSFVSSGLYEQYF
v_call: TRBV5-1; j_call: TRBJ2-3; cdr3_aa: CASSLVDRGHTQYF
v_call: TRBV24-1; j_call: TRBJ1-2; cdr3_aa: CATSDPGRVESSGYTF
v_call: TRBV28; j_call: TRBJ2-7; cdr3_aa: CASSLTSSSYEQYF
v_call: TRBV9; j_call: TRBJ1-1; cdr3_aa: CASSVGGAMNTEAFF
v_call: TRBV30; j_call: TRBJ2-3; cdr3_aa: CAWSGGASGNTDTQYF
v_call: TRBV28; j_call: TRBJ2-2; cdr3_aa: CASSQYSTGRLSGELFF
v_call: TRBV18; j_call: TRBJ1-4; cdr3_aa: CASSPGNEKLFF
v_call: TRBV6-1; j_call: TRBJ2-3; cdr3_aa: CASRPPGGTDTQYF
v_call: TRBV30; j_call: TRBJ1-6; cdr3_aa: CAWSGRNRYLHF
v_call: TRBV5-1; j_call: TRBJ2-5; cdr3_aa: CASSAGTHEGETQYF
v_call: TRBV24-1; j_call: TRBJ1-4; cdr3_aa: CATEETATNEKLSF
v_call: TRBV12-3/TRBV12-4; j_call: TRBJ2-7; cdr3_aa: CASSPGRGRIYEQYF
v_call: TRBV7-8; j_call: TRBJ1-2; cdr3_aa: CASSLAGSYGYTF
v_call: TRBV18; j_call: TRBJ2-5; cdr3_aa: CASSLSALRSNAETQYF
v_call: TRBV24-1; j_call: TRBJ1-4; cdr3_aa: CATSDPGGAGEKLFF
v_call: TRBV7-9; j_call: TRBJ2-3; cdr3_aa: CASAGLSTDTQYF
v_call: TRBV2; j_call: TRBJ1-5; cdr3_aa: CASRSTIGSNQPQHF
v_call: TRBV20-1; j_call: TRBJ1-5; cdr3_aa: CSATTADSNQPQHF
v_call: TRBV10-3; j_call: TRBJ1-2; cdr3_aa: CAISSGRGGYTF
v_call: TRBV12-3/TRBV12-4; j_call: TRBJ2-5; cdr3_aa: CASTAGLAEGYQETQYF
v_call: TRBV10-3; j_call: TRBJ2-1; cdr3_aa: CAISDPSGSRSYNEQFF
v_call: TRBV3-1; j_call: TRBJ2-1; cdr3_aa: CASSQEGARTNNEQFF
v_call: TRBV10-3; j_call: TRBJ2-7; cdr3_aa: CAISELGRGHYEQYF
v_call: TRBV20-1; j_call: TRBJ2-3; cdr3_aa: CSARGGLGDTQYF
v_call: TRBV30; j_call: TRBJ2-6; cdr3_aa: CAWMQAGANVLTF
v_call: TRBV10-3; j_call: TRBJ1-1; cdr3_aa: CAIRTKVINTEAFF
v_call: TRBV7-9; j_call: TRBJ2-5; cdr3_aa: CASSQAGGVQETQYF
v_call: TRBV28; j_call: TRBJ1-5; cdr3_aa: CASSLRGDWNQPQHF
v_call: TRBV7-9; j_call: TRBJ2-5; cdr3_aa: CASSLGASGRETQYF
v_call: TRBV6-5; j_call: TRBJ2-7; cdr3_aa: CASSWGQTNEQYF
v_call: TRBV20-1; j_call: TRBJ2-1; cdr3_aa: CSAVDSGRRNEQFF
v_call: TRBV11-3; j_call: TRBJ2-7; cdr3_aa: CASSKATGINSYEQYF
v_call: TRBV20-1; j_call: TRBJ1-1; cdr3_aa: CSAAPLNTEAFF
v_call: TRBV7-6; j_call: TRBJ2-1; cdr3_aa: CASSFLRAEQFF
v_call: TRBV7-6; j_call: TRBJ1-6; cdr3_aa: CASSLAPGGYNSPLHF
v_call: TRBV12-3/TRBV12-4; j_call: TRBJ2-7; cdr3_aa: CASTLRSGGTYEQYF
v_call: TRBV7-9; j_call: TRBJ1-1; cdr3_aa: CASNPTGRSGREAFF
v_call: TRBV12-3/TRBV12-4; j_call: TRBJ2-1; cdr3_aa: CASRSLPILAGNNEQFF
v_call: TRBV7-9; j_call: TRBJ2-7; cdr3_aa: CASSLVGRGVNYEQYF
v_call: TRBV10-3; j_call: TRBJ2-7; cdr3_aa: CAISETGTGGEQYF
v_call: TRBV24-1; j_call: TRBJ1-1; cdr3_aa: CATSDLQGNGFF
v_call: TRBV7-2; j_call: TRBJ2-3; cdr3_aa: CASSTYLGTDTQYF
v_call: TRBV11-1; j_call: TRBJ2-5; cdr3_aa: CASRRLAGVQETQYF
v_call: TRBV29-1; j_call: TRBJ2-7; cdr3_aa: CSVEDSGVYEQYF